The sequence of this TCR beta chain was determined in a study of OX40 agonist ivuxolimab in advanced cancers. Whole-study context: Averaging about 60 years in age, with a range of about 23 to 79, the cohort was approximately 83% male.

Sequencing was performed with immunoSEQ multiplex PCR; in TCRdb, only in-frame clones are kept and a portion is missing. In the table there are tens of thousands of clones, approximately 90% of which are singletons. The sample holds a few counts of this clone. Germline CDR1 SGHKS, CDR2 YYEKEE (reference sequence). V lost 4 bases and J lost 8, with 9 bases in between. The CDR3 covers 11 residues. The V gene is TRBV5-5, the J gene TRBJ1-2; no clear D gene. The clonotype was recovered from an adult with an advanced solid tumor such as melanoma, head and neck, liver or kidney cancer. The sequences come from CD4+ or CD8+ T cells sorted from blood, collected in a trial of the OX40 agonist ivuxolimab. The CDR3 sequence is CASSLVVGYTF. The CDR3 DNA reads TGTGCCAGCAGCCTGGTCGTGGGCTACACCTTC. The full variable domain, rest sourced from reference TRBV5-5 and TRBJ1-2, is DAGVTQSPTHLIKTRGQQVTLRCSPISGHKSVSWYQQVLGQGPQFIFQYYEKEERGRGNFPDRFSARQFPNYSSELNVNALLLGDSALYLCASSLVVGYTFGSGTRLTVV.